One sample yielded the 20 T cell receptor beta chains listed below, sequenced in a study of identical twins. MiXCR, run by TCRdb on the 5' RACE reads, gives a single entry per CDR3 protein. The sample lists hundreds of thousands of distinct CDR3 sequences, less than 9% occurring once. The same sample was also studied in work on yellow fever vaccine responses in identical twins.

Source material: memory (CD45RO+) T cells sorted from blood. These receptors were obtained from a woman under 30 in good health.

The chain links TRBV10-1 to TRBJ1-5; D call uncertain. The CDR3 is made up of 13 amino acids. With 8 bases removed from V and 0 bases from J, the gap between germline ends came to 8 bases. Germline V lookup: CDR1 WNHNN, CDR2 SYGVQD (reference sequence). The CDR3 nucleotides are TGCGCCAGCCTAGAGTCTAGCAATCAGCCCCAGCATTTT. Translating it yields CASLESSNQPQHF.

In its sample, this clonotype was seen a few times. The chain combines TRBV20-1 with TRBJ2-3; TRBD2 matches at 8 bases. Trimming cost V 4 bases and J 1 base; bases outside gene matches: 4. Germline-derived CDR1 and CDR2 are DFQATT and SNEGSKA (reference sequence). This CDR3 is built from 14 residues. The CDR3 bases are TGCAGTGCTACCCCGACTAGCGGCACAGATACGCAGTATTTT. Residues: CSATPTSGTDTQYF.

This clonotype was seen a few times. CDR3 protein: CASSQSHSSTGELFF. In DNA form, the CDR3 reads TGTGCCAGCAGCCAATCGCACAGCTCTACCGGGGAGCTGTTTTTT. This chain joins TRBV16 and TRBJ2-2; D is undetermined. Germline CDR1 reads KGHSY; CDR2 reads FQNENV. Between the trimmed V and J ends, which lost 0 bases and 5 bases, there was a span of 10 bases. The CDR3 runs to 15 residues.

The sample holds many counts of this clonotype. V gene TRBV4-1 combines with J gene TRBJ2-2; 8 bases match TRBD2. Germline assignment: CDR1 MGHRA and CDR2 YSYEKL. The J segment lost 6 bases and the V segment lost 0 bases, leaving 9 bases of the junction unmatched. CDR3 size: 17 residues. The chain's CDR3 is CASSQDGGGGISGELFF. The CDR3, as DNA: TGCGCCAGCAGCCAAGACGGGGGCGGGGGGATCTCCGGGGAGCTGTTTTTT.

In its sample, this clonotype was seen many times. This chain connects TRBV5-1 to TRBJ2-5; possibly TRBD1 or TRBD2 for D (5 bases each). Trimming pared 4 bases from V and 2 bases from J, leaving 15 bases between. Germline CDR1 SGHRS, CDR2 YFSETQ. The CDR3 is 15 residues long. In DNA, the CDR3 is TGCGCCAGCAGCCCGGGGACGGCCTATCAAGAGACCCAGTACTTC. Its translation: CASSPGTAYQETQYF. Filled out from reference TRBV5-1 and TRBJ2-5, the complete variable domain reads KAGVTQTPRYLIKTRGQQVTLSCSPISGHRSVSWYQQTPGQGLQFLFEYFSETQRNKGNFPGRFSGRQFSNSRSEMNVSTLELGDSALYLCASSPGTAYQETQYFGPGTRLLVL.

This clonotype was picked up a small number of times. The genes are TRBV24-1 and TRBJ2-1; TRBD1 agrees at 10 bases. Germline lookup yields CDR1 KGHDR and CDR2 SFDVKD. After removal of 10 bases from V and 7 bases from J, the junction contained 9 bases not matched to a gene. The CDR3 length is 14 residues. CDR3 nucleotide sequence: TGTGCCACTAAGGGGGACAGGGGACCTAATGAGCAGTTCTTC. Protein product: CATKGDRGPNEQFF.

Ten or more counts support this clonotype. CDR3 loop: CASRARTTEAFF. Here the CDR3 DNA reads TGTGCCAGCAGGGCTAGGACCACTGAAGCTTTCTTT. The V call is TRBV12-3 or TRBV12-4, the J call TRBJ1-1; no reliable D call. This CDR3 region has 12 residues. The V end lost 6 bases, the J end lost 4 bases, and 9 bases lay between the germline ends.

This clonotype turned up a few times. The genes are TRBV5-5 and TRBJ2-7; possible D gene TRBD1, 5 bases. The CDR3 sequence is 14 residues long. Trimming pared 0 bases from V and 5 bases from J, leaving 12 bases between. The germline V gene encodes CDR1 SGHKS and CDR2 YYEKEE (reference sequence). CDR3 nucleotide sequence: TGTGCCAGCAGCTTGGGGGGATCAGGGAACGAGCAGTACTTC. Protein sequence: CASSLGGSGNEQYF. The complete variable domain, with remaining parts taken from reference TRBV5-5 and TRBJ2-7, reads DAGVTQSPTHLIKTRGQQVTLRCSPISGHKSVSWYQQVLGQGPQFIFQYYEKEERGRGNFPDRFSARQFPNYSSELNVNALLLGDSALYLCASSLGGSGNEQYFGPGTRLTVT.

This clonotype was counted only a few times. This chain uses TRBV28 with TRBJ2-7; D might be TRBD1 (5 bases). The germline V and J ends were trimmed by 4 bases and 1 base, with 29 bases remaining between them. From germline, CDR1 is MDHEN and CDR2 SYDVKM. This CDR3 has 20 residues. DNA for the CDR3: TGTGCCAGCAGTTCGACCCGCAGGGTACTCGCGACCTCAGAGTCCTACGAGCAGTACGTC. Translated, it gives CASSSTRRVLATSESYEQYV.

The chain combines TRBV10-3 with TRBJ2-1, with TRBD1 matching over 11 bases. The CDR3 consists of 15 residues. Per germline, CDR1 ENHRY and CDR2 SYGVKD. Trimming removed 7 bases from V and 1 base from J; junction bases left unmatched: 3. This CDR3 is CAIKGQGGSYNEQFF. The CDR3 nucleotides read TGTGCCATCAAGGGACAGGGGGGATCCTACAATGAGCAGTTCTTC.

The sample holds a few counts of this clonotype. V is TRBV2 and J is TRBJ2-5, with TRBD2 matching over 7 bases. This CDR3 is built from 14 residues. Germline CDR1 reads SNHLY; CDR2 reads FYNNEI. V shed 3 bases, J shed 5 bases, and the junction held 6 bases outside the gene matches. The CDR3 bases are TGTGCCAGCAGTGAGAGTCGGGGAGGGGAGACCCAGTACTTC. Translated, it gives CASSESRGGETQYF.

The chain recombines TRBV20-1 with TRBJ1-1; D is unclear. The CDR3 contains 11 residues. Germline V lookup: CDR1 DFQATT, CDR2 SNEGSKA (reference sequence). Trimming stripped 0 bases from V and 7 bases from J, with 6 bases between. The CDR3 sequence: CSAREQLEAFF. The CDR3 DNA is TGCAGTGCTAGAGAACAGCTTGAAGCTTTCTTT.

This clonotype showed up many times. The chain is built from TRBV24-1 and TRBJ2-1; TRBD2 is a possible D gene (5 bases). The germline V gene has CDR1 KGHDR and CDR2 SFDVKD. This CDR3 spans 15 amino acids. V lost 2 bases to trimming and J lost 3 bases, with 10 bases between them. The CDR3 DNA reads TGTGCCACCAGTGATTGGTCGGCGGGCTACAATGAGCAGTTCTTC. Translation: CATSDWSAGYNEQFF.

This chain joins TRBV2 and TRBJ2-7; 8 bases agree with TRBD1. The CDR3 extends over 14 amino acids. Germline values: CDR1 SNHLY, CDR2 FYNNEI. V lost 10 bases, J lost 0 bases, and 8 bases stayed unmatched. CDR3 sequence reads: CAKKTGVGSYEQYF. Here the CDR3 DNA reads TGTGCCAAGAAGACAGGGGTGGGCTCCTACGAGCAGTACTTC.

The genes are TRBV28 and TRBJ1-2; 7 bases fit TRBD1. The CDR3 is made up of 13 amino acids. Unmatched junction bases numbered 8, after V lost 8 bases and J lost 5 bases. Per germline, CDR1 MDHEN and CDR2 SYDVKM. The CDR3 coding sequence is TGTGCCAGCCTAACAGGGGATAAGTATGGCTACACCTTC. This gives the protein CASLTGDKYGYTF.

This clonotype was observed at least ten times. DNA of the CDR3: TGCAGTGCTAGTTATCCCTCAAGGGACGGTGAAAAACTGTTTTTT. This codes for CSASYPSRDGEKLFF. The chain employs TRBV20-1 and TRBJ1-4; perhaps TRBD1 as D (5 bases). The ends were cut back, 3 bases at V and 7 bases at J, with 18 bases in the middle. CDR3 size: 15 residues. Germline V gene lookup returns CDR1 DFQATT and CDR2 SNEGSKA (reference sequence).

In this sample, this clonotype turned up a few times. The rearrangement joins TRBV29-1 to TRBJ2-2; D unresolved. The length of the CDR3 is 13 residues. Germline V gene lookup returns CDR1 SQVTM and CDR2 ANQGSEA. Between the trimmed V and J ends, which lost 4 bases and 6 bases, there was a span of 12 bases. The CDR3 sequence: CSVASGLAGELFF. The CDR3 coding sequence is TGCAGCGTTGCTAGTGGGCTCGCCGGGGAGCTGTTTTTT.

This clonotype was detected many times. V gene TRBV7-2 combines with J gene TRBJ1-5, with D tentatively TRBD1 (5 bases). The CDR3 consists of 15 residues. Germline V gene lookup returns CDR1 SGHTA and CDR2 FQGNSA. With 5 bases removed from V and 7 bases from J, the gap between germline ends came to 18 bases. This CDR3 is CASSPGAPLGQPQHF. Here the CDR3 DNA reads TGTGCCAGCAGCCCCGGGGCTCCCCTCGGGCAGCCCCAGCATTTT.

In its sample, this clonotype was seen many times. In DNA, the CDR3 is TGTGCCAGCAGGAAAGATCCCTTTGCGGAGCAGTACTTC. As protein: CASRKDPFAEQYF. The rearrangement links TRBV12-3 or TRBV12-4 to TRBJ2-7, with D uncertain. V lost 6 bases, J lost 7 bases, and 16 bases lay in between. This CDR3 spans 13 amino acids.

This clonotype has a count of ten or more. The chain has TRBV19 and TRBJ2-1; D is undetermined. CDR1 and CDR2 (germline): LNHDA, SQIVND (reference sequence). This CDR3 has 11 amino acids. Trimming removed 5 bases at V and 8 bases at J, with 7 bases between. The CDR3 protein is CASSSIYEQFF. DNA for the CDR3: TGTGCCAGTAGTTCCATTTATGAGCAGTTCTTC.